This T cell receptor (beta chain) is from a study of human T cells and chemical hapten exposure (dated by TCRdb to 2020 to 2022). A note on the overall study: For sensitization, 2% DPC in acetone was applied to a roughly 2 cm by roughly 2 cm area of upper inner arm skin. Weekly therapeutic DPC doses were additionally applied to the scalp of patients throughout the approximately 25-week study period. Patch testing on the upper back used Finn chambers containing 0.01% DPC, with scoring done after 6 days according to International Contact Dermatitis Research Group standards. Alopecia areata with under or over 50% scalp involvement, alopecia totalis and alopecia universalis were represented in the patient cohort, which was mostly female. Libraries were pooled for sequencing, and variation in per-sample TCR yields was attributed mainly to small differences in library volumes within the pool. This study followed changes in the peripheral blood TCR repertoire in vivo during primary and secondary sensitization of alopecia patients to the hapten diphenylcyclopropenone (DPC). Blood was sampled from patients pre-sensitization (week 0) and at 2, 6 and about 24 weeks after DPC sensitization. Blood for TCR sequencing was provided by twenty-nine alopecia patients at one to four time points (pre-sensitization, 2, 6 and 24 weeks).

Library construction relied on RACE. The reads were generated on a NextSeq 500. During library preparation, unique molecular identifiers were attached to individual cDNA molecules so that TCRs could be counted in a quantitative, reproducible way. From each blood RNA sample, both TCR alpha and TCR beta chains were sequenced. Processing in the source paper ran as follows. The median number of TCRs per sample was 90,000 to 100,000, ranging from 23,224 to 690,600. The Decombinator software suite was used to annotate V, J and CDR3 in the TCR reads. For the PS versus PT1 abundance plots, all samples were subsampled to the same number of TCRs (28,000). TCRs were defined as expanded if absent before sensitization and observed at least eight times at the 2-week time point. TCRdb handled the public reads itself, with Q25 trimming in fastp and clone calling in MiXCR, and kept productive beta chains. Duplicate CDR3 protein sequences are folded into a single record with the most common DNA and genes. V and J calls and clone size were set by TCRdb, not the authors. This sample comprises some 57,000 distinct CDR3 sequences, 8.5% to 10% of them detected only once. Over 1.5% of the sample belongs to the ten largest clones.

The label giving this sample's time point can be read as: patch test 2, 6 weeks after DPC sensitization. The label giving this sample's treatment or condition can be read as: therapeutic diphenylcyclopropenone sensitization with weekly scalp DPC. Blood at each patch-test visit was drawn before the patch test was applied. Eligible patients were aged 18 to 70, diagnosed with alopecia, deemed suitable for DPC therapy, and excluded if pregnant. Total RNA was isolated from unfractionated whole blood collected in Tempus Blood RNA tubes. Findings and caveats that apply to the study as a whole: After repeated subsampling, the strength of the expansion versus patch-test correlation and the threshold at which it became significant changed. Significantly more large CDR3 similarity clusters were formed by expanded TCRs than by pre-sensitization or healthy control sets, consistent with antigen-driven responses. The number of PT1 expanded TCRs positively correlated with patch test score, significant at thresholds 8, 16 and 32 but not 4. DPC sensitization did not change the number of TCRs with a frequency above 1 in 1000, and there was no evidence of changes in global repertoire structure. All patients had alopecia, a presumed autoimmune disease, so their immune response might differ from that of healthy individuals.

The sample holds a few counts of this clonotype. This receptor's antigen is unknown. Per-nucleotide qualities are absent, and no much larger clonotype sits a single base away. CDR1 is given as WSHSY and CDR2 as SAAADI, both from the germline V gene. Deletion took 3 bases off V and 7 bases off J, with a span of 10 bases between the germline ends. The CDR3 numbers 13 residues from cysteine through phenylalanine. Only the CDR3 DNA is retained, 39 bases long and in frame from the first base. The chain was built from TRBV10-2 and TRBJ1-5, and perhaps TRBD1 as D gene, on 5 matching bases. This material consisted of whole blood, taken in connection with sensitization to the hapten diphenylcyclopropenone (DPC). The sequence was obtained from a woman in her 50s with alopecia areata. Some clones in this sample may be carry-over from other donors' samples. The sequence in DNA is TGCGCCAGCAGTGAAATGGGGGGGCAGCCCCAGCATTTT. Its protein reads: CASSEMGGQPQHF.